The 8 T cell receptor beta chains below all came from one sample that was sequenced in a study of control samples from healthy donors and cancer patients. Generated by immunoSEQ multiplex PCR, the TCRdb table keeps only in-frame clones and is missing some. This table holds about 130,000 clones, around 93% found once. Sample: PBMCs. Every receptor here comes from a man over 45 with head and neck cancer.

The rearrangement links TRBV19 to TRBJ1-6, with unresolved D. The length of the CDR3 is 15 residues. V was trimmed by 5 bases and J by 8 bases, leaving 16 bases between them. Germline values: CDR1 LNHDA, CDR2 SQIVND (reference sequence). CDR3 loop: CASSDAGSIYSPLHF. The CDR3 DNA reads TGTGCCAGTAGTGACGCCGGGTCTATTTATTCACCCCTCCACTTT.

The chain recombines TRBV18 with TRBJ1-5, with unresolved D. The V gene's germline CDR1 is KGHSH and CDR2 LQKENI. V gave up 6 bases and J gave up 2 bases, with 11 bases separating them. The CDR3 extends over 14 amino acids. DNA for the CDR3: TGTGCCAGCTCCAATAGGACGGGCAATCAGCCCCAGCATTTT. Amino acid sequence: CASSNRTGNQPQHF.

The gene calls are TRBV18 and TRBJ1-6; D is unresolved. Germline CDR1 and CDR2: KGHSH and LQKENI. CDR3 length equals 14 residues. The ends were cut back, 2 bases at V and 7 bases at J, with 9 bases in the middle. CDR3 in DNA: TGTGCCAGCTCACCAGATCGAAAAAATTCACCCCTCCACTTT. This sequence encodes CASSPDRKNSPLHF. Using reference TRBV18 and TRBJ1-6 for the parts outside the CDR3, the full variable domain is NAGVMQNPRHLVRRRGQEARLRCSPMKGHSHVYWYRQLPEEGLKFMVYLQKENIIDESGMPKERFSAEFPKEGPSILRIQQVVRGDSAAYFCASSPDRKNSPLHFGNGTRLTVT.

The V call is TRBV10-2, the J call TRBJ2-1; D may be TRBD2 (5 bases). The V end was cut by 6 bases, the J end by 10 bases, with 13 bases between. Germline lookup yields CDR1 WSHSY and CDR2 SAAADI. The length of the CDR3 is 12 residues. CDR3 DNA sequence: TGCGCCAGCAGGGGAGTGGGCCGCGAGCAGTTCTTC. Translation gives CASRGVGREQFF.

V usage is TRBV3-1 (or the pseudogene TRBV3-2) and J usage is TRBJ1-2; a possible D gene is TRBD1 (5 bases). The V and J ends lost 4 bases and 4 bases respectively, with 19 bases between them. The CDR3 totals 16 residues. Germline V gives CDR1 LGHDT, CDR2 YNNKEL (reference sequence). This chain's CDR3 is CASSRSLGRTIYGYTF. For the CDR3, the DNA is TGTGCCAGCAGCCGAAGCCTGGGACGGACCATCTATGGCTACACCTTC.

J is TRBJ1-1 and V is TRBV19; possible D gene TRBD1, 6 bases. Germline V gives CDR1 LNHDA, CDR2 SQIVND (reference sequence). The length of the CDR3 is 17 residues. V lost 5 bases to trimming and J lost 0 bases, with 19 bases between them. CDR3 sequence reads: CASSVPGSTGMNTEAFF. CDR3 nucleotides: TGTGCCAGTAGTGTCCCGGGATCGACAGGTATGAACACTGAAGCTTTCTTT.

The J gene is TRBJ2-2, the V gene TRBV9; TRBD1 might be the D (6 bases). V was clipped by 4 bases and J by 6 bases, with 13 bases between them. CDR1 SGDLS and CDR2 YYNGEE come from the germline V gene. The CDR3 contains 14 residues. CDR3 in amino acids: CASSSRTESGELFF. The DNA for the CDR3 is TGTGCCAGCAGCTCAAGGACAGAATCCGGGGAGCTGTTTTTT. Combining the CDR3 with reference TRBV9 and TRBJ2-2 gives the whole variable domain DSGVTQTPKHLITATGQRVTLRCSPRSGDLSVYWYQQSLDQGLQFLIQYYNGEERAKGNILERFSAQQFPDLHSELNLSSLELGDSALYFCASSSRTESGELFFGEGSRLTVL.

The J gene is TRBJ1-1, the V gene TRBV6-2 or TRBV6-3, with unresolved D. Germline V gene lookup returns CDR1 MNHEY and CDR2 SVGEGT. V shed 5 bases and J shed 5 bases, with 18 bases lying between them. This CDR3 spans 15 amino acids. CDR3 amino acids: CASSTLTVGRTEAFF. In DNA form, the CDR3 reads TGTGCCAGCAGTACCCTAACAGTCGGGCGGACTGAAGCTTTCTTT.